The rows below give T cell receptor beta chains drawn from one sample of a study of blood T cell repertoires in COVID-19. The assay was immunoSEQ multiplex PCR, and TCRdb's table has in-frame clones only and misses some. This table has over 65,000 clones, 82% appearing once. Source material: peripheral blood. The receptor set was obtained from an elderly man with active COVID-19. CDR3s include the opening cysteine and the closing phenylalanine or tryptophan.

j_call,v_call,cdr3_aa
TRBJ2-5,TRBV10-3,CAISESPGVLAGGRETQYF
TRBJ1-1,TRBV6-5,CASSYARVRGDAEAFF
TRBJ1-3,TRBV11-2,CASSPANRLSGNTIYF
TRBJ2-2,TRBV15,CATSRGSAGEGNTGELFF
TRBJ1-3,TRBV5-1,CASSAQGTSSGNTIYF
TRBJ1-1,TRBV18,CASSTRTGEAEAFF
TRBJ1-2,TRBV24-1,CATSDFPLSHYGYTF
TRBJ2-2,TRBV18,CASSPKTLGGSNTGELFF
TRBJ1-1,TRBV18,CASSPMDTREAFF
TRBJ1-2,TRBV6-4,CASRRWVRGLRHGYTF
TRBJ2-5,TRBV2,CASSGRAATQETQYF
TRBJ2-7,TRBV28,CASSRDRGQYEQYF
TRBJ2-2,TRBV5-1,CATKTSEVQRGELFF
TRBJ2-7,TRBV7-3,CASSLKSGANYEQYF
TRBJ2-1,TRBV19,CASSDGQGARNEQFF
TRBJ2-2,TRBV10-3,CAISESSSGGSGELFF
TRBJ1-5,TRBV7-8,CASSLDRIRNQPQHF